The entry below gives a single T cell receptor (beta chain) sequence along with its context. What it recognizes is unknown. Clones were read by immunoSEQ multiplex PCR, and TCRdb kept only the in-frame ones, dropping some. The repertoire includes approximately 110,000 clones, about 80% of them detected once, and roughly 4.5% sits in the top ten. This entry belongs to a study of PD-1 blockade in mismatch repair-deficient tumors. All patients were mismatch repair deficient, assessed by either PCR or immunohistochemistry. TCRs were sequenced from three patients responding to pembrolizumab. Study-wide results and caveats: After pembrolizumab, tumor-resident clones rose rapidly, then generally contracted before radiologic responses.

The source material was peripheral blood, sampled approximately 14 months after starting pembrolizumab. The TCR comes from an adult with mismatch repair-deficient cancer.

CDR3 sequence reads: CASSQVTTNEKLFF. The CDR3 DNA reads as TGTGCCAGCAGCCAGGTTACAACTAATGAAAAACTGTTTTTT. The rearrangement links TRBV6-5 to TRBJ1-4; D is ambiguous. The germline V and J ends were trimmed by 6 bases and 0 bases, with 8 bases remaining between them. CDR1 and CDR2 (germline): MNHEY, SVGAGI. The CDR3 covers 14 residues.